A single sample is the source of the 29 T cell receptor beta chains below, sequenced in a study of blood T cells in healthy people across ages. Together with a sample-barcoded 5' primer, a J-beta primer mix was included in a second PCR lasting about 6 to 11 cycles. One entry per CDR3 protein results from TCRdb running MiXCR on the 5' RACE reads. The table shows roughly 930,000 distinct CDR3 sequences, with 40% to 60% occurring only once. Material: blood. The source is a man aged 25-45 years in good health.

The rearrangement uses TRBV10-3 and TRBJ2-1; 13 bases are shared with TRBD2. This CDR3 has 14 residues. Germline values: CDR1 ENHRY, CDR2 SYGVKD. The V gene end was trimmed by 5 bases and the J gene end by 9 bases; junction bases not matched to a gene: 4. The CDR3 loop is CAISSTSGGPEQFF. CDR3 bases: TGTGCCATCAGTTCGACTAGCGGGGGGCCTGAGCAGTTCTTC.

This clonotype was seen only a few times. This chain uses TRBV6-1 with TRBJ2-1; 10 bases align to TRBD2. The V gene's germline CDR1 is MNHNS and CDR2 SASEGT. The V and J ends lost 10 bases and 2 bases, in that order; junction bases with no gene match: 8. The CDR3 extends over 15 amino acids. The DNA of the CDR3 is TGTGCCACCTACCCCCTAGCGGGGGCCTACAATGAGCAGTTCTTC. It specifies CATYPLAGAYNEQFF.

This clonotype was observed a few times. V usage is TRBV6-1 and J usage is TRBJ2-7; 10 bases line up with TRBD2. The CDR3 spans 15 residues. Germline values: CDR1 MNHNS, CDR2 SASEGT. V was pared by 1 base and J by 3 bases, with 3 bases of the junction left unmatched. Here the CDR3 reads CASSEGLAGSYEQYF. In DNA form, the CDR3 reads TGTGCCAGCAGTGAAGGACTAGCGGGCAGCTACGAGCAGTACTTC.

The rearrangement uses TRBV5-1 and TRBJ1-6; no reliable D call. There are 18 residues in the CDR3. Between the trimmed V and J ends, which lost 2 bases and 0 bases, there was a span of 15 bases. CDR1 is SGHRS and CDR2 is YFSETQ in the germline V gene. In DNA, the CDR3 is TGCGCCAGCAGCTTACAAGTGATTGCCAGCTCCTATAATTCACCCCTCCACTTT. It codes for CASSLQVIASSYNSPLHF.

Points on this clonotype: An end of the junction does not agree with germline; a read error may underlie this. The chain carries TRBV12-3 or TRBV12-4 and TRBJ1-1; unclear D gene. This CDR3 is built from 14 residues. CDR3 DNA sequence: TGTGCCAGCAGCCCAACGCCCCAGAACAGTGAAGCTTTCTTT. This translates into CASSPTPQNSEAFF.

The chain has TRBV29-1 and TRBJ2-7; TRBD2 matches at 15 bases. The J call is doubtful: the DNA matches TRBJ2-5 better. Germline V gene data show CDR1 as SQVTM and CDR2 as ANQGSEA. CDR3 size: 14 residues. In DNA form, the CDR3 reads TGCAGCGTTGGGACTAGCGGGGGGGCAGAGACCCAGTACTTC. Translating it yields CSVGTSGGAETQYF.

This clonotype came up a few times. The chain employs TRBV4-3 and TRBJ1-2; 8 bases fit TRBD1. This CDR3 is built from 15 residues. Germline lookup yields CDR1 LGHNA and CDR2 YSLEER. V lost 2 bases and J lost 3; bases outside the gene matches: 5. The CDR3 DNA reads TGCGCCAGCAGCCAACCAGGGGGCGCCTACTATGGCTACACCTTC. Its protein product is CASSQPGGAYYGYTF.

The chain couples TRBV7-9 to TRBJ1-2, with a tentative D call TRBD1 (5 bases). Trimming took off 1 base at V and 6 bases at J, with 15 bases between the two ends. Germline V gene sequence: CDR1 SEHNR, CDR2 FQNEAQ (reference sequence). The CDR3 is 15 residues long. The CDR3 spells CASSLGPLRGDGYTF. In nucleotides, the CDR3 is TGTGCCAGCAGCTTAGGGCCTCTGAGGGGTGATGGCTACACCTTC.

The chain couples TRBV20-1 to TRBJ2-3; TRBD2 matches 12 bases. The CDR3 has 13 amino acids. V lost 5 bases and J lost 5; bases outside the gene matches: 2. Germline CDR1 is DFQATT and CDR2 is SNEGSKA (reference sequence). CDR3 sequence reads: CSAPSGGGDTQYF. Here the CDR3 DNA reads TGCAGTGCTCCTAGCGGGGGGGGAGATACGCAGTATTTT.

This sequence joins TRBV25-1 and TRBJ2-2; tentatively, D is TRBD1 (5 bases). The CDR3 totals 15 residues. CDR1 is MGHDK, CDR2 SYGVNS, per germline. Trimming took off 2 bases at V and 4 bases at J, with 11 bases between the two ends. CDR3 region: CASSEPGHLTGELFF. The DNA of the CDR3 is TGTGCCAGCAGTGAACCTGGACATCTCACCGGGGAGCTGTTTTTT.

On this clonotype itself: The junction shows a germline mismatch at one end, possibly a read error. The chain uses TRBV20-1 and TRBJ2-4, with 7 positions matching TRBD1. The end of the DNA fits TRBJ2-5 better, so the J call may be wrong. Germline V lookup: CDR1 DFQATT, CDR2 SNEGSKA (reference sequence). The CDR3 runs to 15 residues. The CDR3, as DNA: TGCAGTGCTAGAGATAGGACAGGTACTCAAGGGACCCAGTACTTC. Its protein product is CSARDRTGTQGTQYF.

The chain uses TRBV28 and TRBJ1-2; TRBD1 aligns across 7 bases. Germline V CDR1 and CDR2: MDHEN, SYDVKM. Trimming cost V 2 bases and J 2 bases; bases outside gene matches: 5. This CDR3 has 15 residues. CDR3 protein: CASSLRAGGNYGYTF. In DNA form, the CDR3 reads TGTGCCAGCAGTTTAAGGGCAGGGGGGAACTATGGCTACACCTTC.

The chain recombines TRBV12-3 or TRBV12-4 with TRBJ1-1, with D perhaps TRBD1 (6 bases). Trimming shortened V by 3 bases and J by 2 bases, and 13 bases separated the two germline ends. This CDR3 spans 15 amino acids. The CDR3 DNA reads as TGTGCCAGCAGTTTGGGGGCCTCTGGAAACACTGAAGCTTTCTTT. This translates into CASSLGASGNTEAFF.

At least ten counts were recorded for this clonotype. This chain links TRBV14 with TRBJ1-5; no firm D call. CDR1 and CDR2 from the germline V gene are SGHDN and FVKESK. The V end was cut by 1 base, the J end by 7 bases, with 8 bases between. This CDR3 has 13 amino acids. CDR3 nucleotide sequence: TGTGCCAGCAGCCAAGGCCAGCAACAGCCCCAGCATTTT. Translated: CASSQGQQQPQHF. Complete variable domain (other parts from reference TRBV14 and TRBJ1-5): EAGVTQFPSHSVIEKGQTVTLRCDPISGHDNLYWYRRVMGKEIKFLLHFVKESKQDESGMPNNRFLAERTGGTYSTLKVQPAELEDSGVYFCASSQGQQQPQHFGDGTRLSIL.

The CDR3 reads CASSLYSGDIQYF. CDR3 DNA: TGCGCCAGCAGCTTGTACAGCGGTGACATTCAGTACTTC. This chain connects TRBV5-1 to TRBJ2-7; TRBD2 is a possible D gene (5 bases). The J call could be wrong; TRBJ2-4 is a better fit for the DNA end. The CDR3 sequence is 13 residues long. CDR1 is SGHRS, CDR2 YFSETQ, per germline.

The rearrangement links TRBV20-1 to TRBJ2-7; 9 bases line up with TRBD2. Germline lookup yields CDR1 DFQATT and CDR2 SNEGSKA (reference sequence). After removal of 5 bases from V and 5 bases from J, the junction contained 16 bases not matched to a gene. The CDR3 is 16 residues long. This CDR3 reads CSAGTPELAGTNEQYF. The DNA of the CDR3 is TGCAGTGCTGGAACACCCGAGCTAGCGGGGACCAACGAGCAGTACTTC.

In the case of this clonotype: No conserved phenylalanine or tryptophan is present at the end of the CDR3, so a read error is the likely explanation. It is unclear where the CDR3 begins or ends on the DNA, so no DNA is shown, and the CDR3 is as TCRdb lists it. V gene TRBV20-1 combines with J gene TRBJ2-3; the table's D call, TRBD2, was not checked against the DNA. Termini included, the CDR3 measures 9 amino acids. CDR1 is DFQATT, CDR2 SNEGSKA, per germline (reference sequence). The CDR3 is CSAASGTSG.

The chain is built from TRBV28 and TRBJ2-7; 9 nucleotides line up with TRBD1. V was clipped by 3 bases and J by 4 bases; unmatched bases: 10. The length of the CDR3 is 16 residues. Germline CDR1 reads MDHEN; CDR2 reads SYDVKM. The CDR3 nucleotides are TGTGCCAGCAGTTTCCAACCGGGGACAGGGACGTACGAGCAGTACTTC. Its translation is CASSFQPGTGTYEQYF.

The V call is TRBV7-2, the J call TRBJ2-7; D might be TRBD2 (6 bases). Germline V lookup: CDR1 SGHTA, CDR2 FQGNSA. This CDR3 has 17 residues. With 1 base removed from V and 3 bases from J, the gap between germline ends came to 19 bases. CDR3 loop: CASSLDGTGTRRYEQYF. DNA for the CDR3: TGTGCCAGCAGCTTAGACGGTACCGGGACTCGCCGCTACGAGCAGTACTTC.

This clonotype was observed a few times. J is TRBJ1-5 and V is TRBV20-1, with D hard to call. The CDR3 extends over 15 amino acids. Germline V CDR1 and CDR2: DFQATT, SNEGSKA (reference sequence). Trimming removed 6 bases at V and 1 base at J, with 16 bases between. Written as DNA, the CDR3 is TGCAGTGCCCCACGAGGCCCGGACAGCAATCAGCCCCAGCATTTT. As protein: CSAPRGPDSNQPQHF.

This clonotype is a singleton in its sample. The rearrangement joins TRBV24-1 to TRBJ2-5; 14 bases fit TRBD2. In germline, CDR1 is KGHDR, CDR2 SFDVKD. Losses at the gene ends were 4 bases for V and 5 bases for J; bases not matched to a gene: 11. This CDR3 region has 18 residues. CDR3 coding DNA: TGTGCCACCAGTGACATCGGACTAGCGGGGGGCGCACTGGAGACCCAGTACTTC. Its translation: CATSDIGLAGGALETQYF.

There are a few counts of this clonotype. The CDR3 spells CASSQGQGWGNEQFF. The DNA for the CDR3 is TGCGCCAGCAGCCAAGGGCAGGGATGGGGCAATGAGCAGTTCTTC. The genes are TRBV4-3 and TRBJ2-1; a weak D match, TRBD1 (5 bases). The CDR3 is made up of 15 amino acids. V was pared by 1 base and J by 6 bases, with 13 bases between. Per the germline V gene, CDR1 is LGHNA and CDR2 is YSLEER.

This chain links TRBV20-1 with TRBJ1-1; D remains ambiguous. The CDR3 extends over 13 amino acids. The germline gives CDR1 DFQATT, CDR2 SNEGSKA (reference sequence). Deletions cut 3 bases from V and 1 base from J, with 9 bases between. Here the CDR3 DNA reads TGCAGTGCTAGTGTGAGGGCGAACACTGAAGCTTTCTTT. It encodes CSASVRANTEAFF.

This clonotype was seen a single time. V usage is TRBV20-1 and J usage is TRBJ2-7, with a possible D match to TRBD2 (5 bases). The germline V gene has CDR1 DFQATT and CDR2 SNEGSKA (reference sequence). V was pared by 1 base and J by 7 bases, with 17 bases between. This CDR3 has 14 amino acids. CDR3 bases: TGCAGTGCTAGAGCTGGGTTCGGGATGAAAGAGCAGTACTTC. As protein: CSARAGFGMKEQYF.

V usage is TRBV28 and J usage is TRBJ1-2, with D perhaps matching TRBD1 (5 bases). CDR1 is MDHEN, CDR2 SYDVKM, per germline. Trimming shortened V by 4 bases and J by 4 bases, and 16 bases separated the two germline ends. The CDR3 extends over 15 amino acids. The CDR3 coding sequence is TGTGCCAGCAGTTCCATCACAGGCCAGTTCTATGGCTACACCTTC. This encodes CASSSITGQFYGYTF.

Here the CDR3 reads CASSRRGPSSYNEQFF. In nucleotides, the CDR3 is TGTGCCAGCAGCCGGCGGGGGCCGAGCTCCTACAATGAGCAGTTCTTC. V gene TRBV6-5 combines with J gene TRBJ2-1; D may be TRBD2 (7 bases). Trimming left V 6 bases short and J 0 bases short, with 15 bases between. This CDR3 is built from 16 residues. CDR1 and CDR2 from the germline V gene are MNHEY and SVGAGI.

The chain has TRBV5-1 and TRBJ2-1; possible D gene TRBD1, 5 bases. Germline V lookup: CDR1 SGHRS, CDR2 YFSETQ. Trimming removed 0 bases from V and 5 bases from J, with 15 bases in between. The CDR3 loop spans 16 amino acids. This CDR3 reads CASSLARQGHDNEQFF. CDR3 sequence (DNA): TGCGCCAGCAGCTTGGCACGTCAGGGCCATGACAATGAGCAGTTCTTC.

In this sample, this clonotype turned up a few times. The CDR3 nucleotides read TGCAGCGGGGGGGGACTAGCGGGGGCCGAGCAGTACTTC. This translates into CSGGGLAGAEQYF. This chain connects TRBV29-1 to TRBJ2-7, with 14 bases fitting TRBD2. The CDR3 contains 13 residues. CDR1 SQVTM and CDR2 ANQGSEA come from the germline V gene. Trimming removed 7 bases from V and 6 bases from J; junction bases left unmatched: 5.

The rearrangement links TRBV29-1 to TRBJ2-1; D is tentatively TRBD1 or TRBD2 (7 bases each). This CDR3 has 14 amino acids. V shed 7 bases and J shed 5 bases, with 18 bases lying between them. Germline V gene data show CDR1 as SQVTM and CDR2 as ANQGSEA. The CDR3 here is CSAFGGDSHNEQFF. CDR3 DNA: TGCAGCGCCTTTGGGGGGGACAGTCACAATGAGCAGTTCTTC.